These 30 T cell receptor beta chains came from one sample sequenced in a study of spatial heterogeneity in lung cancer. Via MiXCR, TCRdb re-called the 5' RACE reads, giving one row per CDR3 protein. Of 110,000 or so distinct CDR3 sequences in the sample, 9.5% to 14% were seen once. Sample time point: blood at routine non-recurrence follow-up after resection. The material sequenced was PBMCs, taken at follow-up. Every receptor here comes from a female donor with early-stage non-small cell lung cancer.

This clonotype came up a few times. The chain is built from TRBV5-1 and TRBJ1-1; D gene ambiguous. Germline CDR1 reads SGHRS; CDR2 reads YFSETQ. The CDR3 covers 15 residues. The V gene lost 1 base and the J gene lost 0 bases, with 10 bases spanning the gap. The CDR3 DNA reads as TGCGCCAGCAGCTTGAGCCAGAATATGAACACTGAAGCTTTCTTT. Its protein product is CASSLSQNMNTEAFF.

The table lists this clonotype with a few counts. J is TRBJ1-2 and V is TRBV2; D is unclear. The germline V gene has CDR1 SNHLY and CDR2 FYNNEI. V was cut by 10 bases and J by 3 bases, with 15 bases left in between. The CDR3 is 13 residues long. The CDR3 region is CATTRKGDYGYTF. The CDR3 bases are TGTGCCACCACTCGGAAGGGAGACTATGGCTACACCTTC.

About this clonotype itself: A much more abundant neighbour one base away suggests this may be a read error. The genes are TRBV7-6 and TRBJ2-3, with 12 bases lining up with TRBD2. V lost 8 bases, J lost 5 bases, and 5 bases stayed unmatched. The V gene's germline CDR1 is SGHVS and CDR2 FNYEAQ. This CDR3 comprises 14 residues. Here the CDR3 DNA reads TGTGCCAGCGGTCCGACTAGCGGGGGAGATACGCAGTATTTT. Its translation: CASGPTSGGDTQYF.

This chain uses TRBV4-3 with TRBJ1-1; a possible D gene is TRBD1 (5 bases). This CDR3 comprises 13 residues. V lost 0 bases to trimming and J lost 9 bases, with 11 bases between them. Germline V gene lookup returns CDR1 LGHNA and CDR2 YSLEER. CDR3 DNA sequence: TGCGCCAGCAGCCAAGATCGGTGGGGGAAAGCTTTCTTT. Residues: CASSQDRWGKAFF.

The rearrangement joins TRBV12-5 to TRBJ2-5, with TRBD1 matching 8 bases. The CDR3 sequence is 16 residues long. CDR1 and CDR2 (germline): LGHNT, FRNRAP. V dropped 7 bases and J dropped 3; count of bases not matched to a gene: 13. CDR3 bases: TGTGCTAGTGCCCCCCAGGGACAGGCATTAAAAGAGACCCAGTACTTC. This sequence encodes CASAPQGQALKETQYF.

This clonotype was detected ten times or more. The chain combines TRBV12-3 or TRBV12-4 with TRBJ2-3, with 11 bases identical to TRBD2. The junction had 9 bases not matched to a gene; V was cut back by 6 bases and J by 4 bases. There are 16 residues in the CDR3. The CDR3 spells CASRRQLAGVADTQYF. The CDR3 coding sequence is TGTGCCAGCAGAAGGCAACTAGCGGGAGTTGCAGATACGCAGTATTTT.

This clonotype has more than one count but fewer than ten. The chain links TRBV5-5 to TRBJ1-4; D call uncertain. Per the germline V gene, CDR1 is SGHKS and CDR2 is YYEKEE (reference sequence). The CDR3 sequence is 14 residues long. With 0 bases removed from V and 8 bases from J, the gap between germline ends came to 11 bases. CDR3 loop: CASSLVRDSEKLFF. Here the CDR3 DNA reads TGTGCCAGCAGCTTGGTGAGGGATTCAGAAAAACTGTTTTTT.

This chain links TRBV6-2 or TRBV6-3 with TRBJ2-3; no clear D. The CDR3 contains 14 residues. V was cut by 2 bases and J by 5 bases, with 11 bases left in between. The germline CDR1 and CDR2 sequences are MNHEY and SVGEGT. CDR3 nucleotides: TGTGCCAGCAGTTACAAGGTAGCAGGAGATACGCAGTATTTT. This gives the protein CASSYKVAGDTQYF.

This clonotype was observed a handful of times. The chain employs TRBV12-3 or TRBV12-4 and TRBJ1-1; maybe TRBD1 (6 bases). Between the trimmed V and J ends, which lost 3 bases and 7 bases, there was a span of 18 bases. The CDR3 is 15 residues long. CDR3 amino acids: CASSFSTGYTIEAFF. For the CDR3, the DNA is TGTGCCAGCAGTTTTTCGACAGGTTACACTATTGAAGCTTTCTTT.

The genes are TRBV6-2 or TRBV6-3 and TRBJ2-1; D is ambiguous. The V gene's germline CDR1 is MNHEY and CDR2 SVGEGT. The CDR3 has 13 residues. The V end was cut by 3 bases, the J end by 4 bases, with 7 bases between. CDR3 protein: CASSYSRYNEQFF. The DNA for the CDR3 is TGTGCCAGCAGTTATTCGCGTTACAATGAGCAGTTCTTC.

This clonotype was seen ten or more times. The CDR3 nucleotides read TGTGCCAGCAGTAAAACAGTTCGTTCAACGAGCTCCTATAATTCACCCCTCCACTTT. Translation gives CASSKTVRSTSSYNSPLHF. The chain joins TRBV12-3 or TRBV12-4 to TRBJ1-6; D call uncertain. This CDR3 region has 19 residues. Trimming removed 5 bases at V and 0 bases at J, with 20 bases between.

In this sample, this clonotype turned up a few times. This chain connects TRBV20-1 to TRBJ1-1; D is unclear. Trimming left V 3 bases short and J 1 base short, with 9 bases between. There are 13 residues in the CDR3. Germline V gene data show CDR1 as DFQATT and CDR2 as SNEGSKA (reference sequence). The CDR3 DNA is TGCAGTGCTAGGGTCCGAAAGAACACTGAAGCTTTCTTT. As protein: CSARVRKNTEAFF.

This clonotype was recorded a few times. CDR3 amino acids: CASRKTGVYGYTF. The CDR3 DNA reads TGTGCCAGCAGAAAGACAGGGGTCTATGGCTACACCTTC. This chain uses TRBV2 with TRBJ1-2; 8 positions match TRBD1. CDR1 and CDR2 from the germline V gene are SNHLY and FYNNEI. The V and J ends lost 6 bases and 4 bases, in that order; junction bases with no gene match: 4. This CDR3 has 13 amino acids.

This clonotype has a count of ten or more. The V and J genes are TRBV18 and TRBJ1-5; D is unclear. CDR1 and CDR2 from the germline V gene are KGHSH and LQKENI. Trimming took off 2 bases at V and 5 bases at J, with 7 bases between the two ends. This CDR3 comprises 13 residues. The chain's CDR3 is CASSPGRDQPQHF. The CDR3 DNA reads TGTGCCAGCTCACCAGGGAGGGATCAGCCCCAGCATTTT. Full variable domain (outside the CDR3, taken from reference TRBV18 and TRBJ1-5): NAGVMQNPRHLVRRRGQEARLRCSPMKGHSHVYWYRQLPEEGLKFMVYLQKENIIDESGMPKERFSAEFPKEGPSILRIQQVVRGDSAAYFCASSPGRDQPQHFGDGTRLSIL.

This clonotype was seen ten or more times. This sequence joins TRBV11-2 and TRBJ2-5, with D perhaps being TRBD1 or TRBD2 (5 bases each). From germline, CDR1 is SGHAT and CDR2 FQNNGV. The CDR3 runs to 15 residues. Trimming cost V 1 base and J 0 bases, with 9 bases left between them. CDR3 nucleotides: TGTGCCAGCAGCTTAGGAACGGGGCACCAAGAGACCCAGTACTTC. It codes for CASSLGTGHQETQYF.

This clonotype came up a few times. CDR3 nucleotide sequence: TGCGCCAGCGGATTTAGCGGTGAAAGCACAGATACGCAGTATTTT. Its protein is CASGFSGESTDTQYF. This chain connects TRBV5-1 to TRBJ2-3; maybe TRBD2 (6 bases). Trimming took off 7 bases at V and 0 bases at J, with 15 bases between the two ends. Germline V gene sequence: CDR1 SGHRS, CDR2 YFSETQ. CDR3 size: 15 residues.

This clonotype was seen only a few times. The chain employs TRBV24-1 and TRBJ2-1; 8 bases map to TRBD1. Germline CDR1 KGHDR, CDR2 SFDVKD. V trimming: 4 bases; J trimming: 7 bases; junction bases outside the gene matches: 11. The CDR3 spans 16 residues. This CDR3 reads CATSDPGRQGRNEQFF. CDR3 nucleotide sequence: TGTGCCACCAGTGACCCTGGGCGACAGGGGCGGAATGAGCAGTTCTTC.

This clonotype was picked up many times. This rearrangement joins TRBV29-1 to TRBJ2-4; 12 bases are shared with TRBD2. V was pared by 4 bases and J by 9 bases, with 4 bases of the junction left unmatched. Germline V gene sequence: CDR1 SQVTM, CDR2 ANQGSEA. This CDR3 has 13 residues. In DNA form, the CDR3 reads TGCAGCGTTGCGACTAGCGGGAGAAGCATTCAGTACTTC. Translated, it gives CSVATSGRSIQYF.

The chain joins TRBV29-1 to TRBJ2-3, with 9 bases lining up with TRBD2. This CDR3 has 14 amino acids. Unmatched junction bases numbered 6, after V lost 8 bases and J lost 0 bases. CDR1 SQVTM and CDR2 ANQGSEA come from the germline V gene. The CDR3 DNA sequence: TGCAGCCTGAGGCTAGCGGGGAGCACAGATACGCAGTATTTT. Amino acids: CSLRLAGSTDTQYF.

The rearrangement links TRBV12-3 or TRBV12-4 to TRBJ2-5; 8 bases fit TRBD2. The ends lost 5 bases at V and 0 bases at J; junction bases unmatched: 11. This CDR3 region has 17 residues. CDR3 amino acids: CASSPRGGGQYQETQYF. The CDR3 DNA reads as TGTGCCAGCAGTCCCCGGGGGGGCGGACAGTACCAAGAGACCCAGTACTTC.

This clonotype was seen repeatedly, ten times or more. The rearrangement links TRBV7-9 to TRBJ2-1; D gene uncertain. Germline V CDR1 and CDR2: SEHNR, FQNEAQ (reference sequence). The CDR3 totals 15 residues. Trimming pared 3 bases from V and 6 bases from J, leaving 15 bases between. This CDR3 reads CASSFVGRQSNEQFF. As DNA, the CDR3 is TGTGCCAGCAGCTTCGTAGGGCGGCAGTCCAATGAGCAGTTCTTC. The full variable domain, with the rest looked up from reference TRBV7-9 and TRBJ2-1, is DTGVSQNPRHKITKRGQNVTFRCDPISEHNRLYWYRQTLGQGPEFLTYFQNEAQLEKSRLLSDRFSAERPKGSFSTLEIQRTEQGDSAMYLCASSFVGRQSNEQFFGPGTRLTVL.

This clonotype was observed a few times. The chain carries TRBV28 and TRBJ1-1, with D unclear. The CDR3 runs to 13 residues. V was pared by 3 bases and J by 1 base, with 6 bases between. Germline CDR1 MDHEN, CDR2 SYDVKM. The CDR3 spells CASSFFGNTEAFF. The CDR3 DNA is TGTGCCAGCAGTTTTTTCGGGAACACTGAAGCTTTCTTT.

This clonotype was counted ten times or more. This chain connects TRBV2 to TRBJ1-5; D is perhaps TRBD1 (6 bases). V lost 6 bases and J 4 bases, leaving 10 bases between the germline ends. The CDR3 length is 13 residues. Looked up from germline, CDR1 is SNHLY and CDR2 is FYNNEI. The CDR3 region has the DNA TGTGCCAGCAGGGGGACATATAATCAGCCCCAGCATTTT. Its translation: CASRGTYNQPQHF.

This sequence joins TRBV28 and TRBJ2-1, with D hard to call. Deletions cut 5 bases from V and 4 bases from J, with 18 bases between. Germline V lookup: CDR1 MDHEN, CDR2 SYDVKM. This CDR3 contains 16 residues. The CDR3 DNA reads TGTGCCAGCAGTCCCTCCGGGCCAGGTCTTTACAATGAGCAGTTCTTC. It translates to CASSPSGPGLYNEQFF. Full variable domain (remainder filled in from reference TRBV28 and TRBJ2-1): DVKVTQSSRYLVKRTGEKVFLECVQDMDHENMFWYRQDPGLGLRLIYFSYDVKMKEKGDIPEGYSVSREKKERFSLILESASTNQTSMYLCASSPSGPGLYNEQFFGPGTRLTVL.

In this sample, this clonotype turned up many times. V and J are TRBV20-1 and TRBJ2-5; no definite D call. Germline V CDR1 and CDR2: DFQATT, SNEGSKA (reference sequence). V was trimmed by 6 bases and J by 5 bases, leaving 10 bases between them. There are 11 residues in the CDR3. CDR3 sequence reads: CSATQSETQYF. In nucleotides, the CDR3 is TGCAGTGCCACACAGTCCGAGACCCAGTACTTC.

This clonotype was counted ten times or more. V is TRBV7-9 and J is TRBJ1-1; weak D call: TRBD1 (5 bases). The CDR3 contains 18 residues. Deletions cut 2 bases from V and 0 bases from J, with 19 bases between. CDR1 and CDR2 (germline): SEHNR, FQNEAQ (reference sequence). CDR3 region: CASSLPRGQFFMNTEAFF. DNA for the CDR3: TGTGCCAGCAGCTTACCGCGGGGCCAGTTTTTCATGAACACTGAAGCTTTCTTT. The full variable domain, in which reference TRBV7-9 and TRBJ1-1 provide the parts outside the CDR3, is DTGVSQNPRHKITKRGQNVTFRCDPISEHNRLYWYRQTLGQGPEFLTYFQNEAQLEKSRLLSDRFSAERPKGSFSTLEIQRTEQGDSAMYLCASSLPRGQFFMNTEAFFGQGTRLTVV.

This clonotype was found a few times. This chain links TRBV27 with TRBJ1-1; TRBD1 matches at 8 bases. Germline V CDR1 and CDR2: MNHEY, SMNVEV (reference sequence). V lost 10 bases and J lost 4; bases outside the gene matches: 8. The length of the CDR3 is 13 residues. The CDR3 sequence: CANRGGWGTEAFF. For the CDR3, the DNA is TGTGCCAACAGGGGGGGCTGGGGCACTGAAGCTTTCTTT.

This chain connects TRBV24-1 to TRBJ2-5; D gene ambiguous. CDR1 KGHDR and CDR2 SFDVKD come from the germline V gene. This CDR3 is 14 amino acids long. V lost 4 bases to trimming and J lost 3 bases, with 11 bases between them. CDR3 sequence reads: CATSEPATKETQYF. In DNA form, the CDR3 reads TGTGCCACCAGTGAGCCCGCTACGAAAGAGACCCAGTACTTC.

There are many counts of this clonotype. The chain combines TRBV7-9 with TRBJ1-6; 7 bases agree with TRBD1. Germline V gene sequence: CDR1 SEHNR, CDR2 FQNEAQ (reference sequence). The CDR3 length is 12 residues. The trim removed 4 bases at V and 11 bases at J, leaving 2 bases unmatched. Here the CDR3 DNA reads TGTGCCAGCAGCTACGGACAGGCACCCCTCCACTTT. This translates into CASSYGQAPLHF.

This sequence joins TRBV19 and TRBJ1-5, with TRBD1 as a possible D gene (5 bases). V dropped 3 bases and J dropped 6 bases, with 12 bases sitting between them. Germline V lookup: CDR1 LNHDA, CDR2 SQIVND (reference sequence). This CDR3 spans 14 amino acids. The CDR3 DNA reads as TGTGCCAGTAGTATGGGGCAGTTAGCTCAGCCCCAGCATTTT. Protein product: CASSMGQLAQPQHF.